This T cell receptor (beta chain) was profiled in a study of blood T cell repertoires in COVID-19. Study details: From T cells, B-cell-depleted T cells, or PBMCs came the material, which was cDNA or gDNA.

The CDR3 consists of 16 residues. V shed 5 bases, J shed 2 bases, and the junction held 4 bases outside the gene matches. Germline CDR1 and CDR2: LNHDA and SQIVND (reference sequence). TCRdb's table, derived via immunoSEQ multiplex PCR, lists solely in-frame clones and lacks some. The table shows more than 150,000 clones, with roughly 79% occurring only once. Sequenced sample: peripheral blood. This TCR was sampled from an elderly woman with COVID-19, enrolled during active disease. V usage is TRBV19 and J usage is TRBJ1-5; 12 bases align to TRBD1. This chain's CDR3 is CASSSGTGGRNQPQHF. The CDR3, as DNA: TGTGCCAGTAGTTCCGGGACAGGGGGCCGCAATCAGCCCCAGCATTTT.